The clone carrying this TCR beta chain has ten or more counts. What it recognizes is unknown. TCRdb used MiXCR to reprocess the reads, holding one entry per CDR3 protein. The sample has over 100,000 distinct CDR3 sequences, around 9.1% seen once. These data come from a study of T cell repertoires in cytomegalovirus infection. Background on the study: Through public TCR beta signatures, both CMV infection and matching HLA type were indicated. The study, taken as a whole, reports: Cumulative public TCR beta family frequency identified carriers of CMV plus the relevant HLA. Dominating the ex vivo response were HLA-C-restricted CMV-specific TCR beta clonotypes.

Germline V gene data show CDR1 as LNHDA and CDR2 as SQIVND (reference sequence). The CDR3 consists of 18 residues. V lost 5 bases and J 0 bases, leaving 17 bases between the germline ends. The sample consisted of PBMCs, sequenced either directly or after in vitro stimulation (not recorded which). The V gene is TRBV19, the J gene TRBJ2-6, with D tentatively TRBD1 or TRBD2 (5 bases each). The receptor was isolated from a human donor in good health (CMV status not recorded). Some clones in this sample may be carry-over from other donors' samples. The CDR3 region is CASSFLPGRTSGANVLTF. In nucleotides, the CDR3 is TGTGCCAGTAGTTTCCTCCCGGGACGCACCTCTGGGGCCAACGTCCTGACTTTC.